The sequence of this T cell receptor beta chain was determined in a study of siplizumab effects on memory and regulatory T cells. CDR1 MNHEY and CDR2 SVGAGI come from the germline V gene. The CDR3 extends over 14 amino acids. Trimming left V 4 bases short and J 0 bases short, with 10 bases between. Some clones are missing from TCRdb's copy, which holds only in-frame ones; the method was immunoSEQ multiplex PCR. Of tens of thousands of clones listed, around 98% are singletons. This TCR came from a human donor in good health. This chain uses TRBV6-5 with TRBJ2-7; maybe TRBD2 (6 bases). The specimen was naive CD8+ T cells sorted from blood. The DNA of the CDR3 is TGTGCCAGCAGTTTCCGGGAGAGCTCCTACGAGCAGTACTTC. Encoded protein: CASSFRESSYEQYF.